These 32 T cell receptor beta chains originate from one sample sequenced in a study of CD8+ T cells in alopecia areata. Extracted RNA was reverse transcribed, and the resulting cDNA served as sequencing template. Here immunoSEQ multiplex PCR was the method, and the copy in TCRdb shows in-frame clones only, minus some. The table records more than 200,000 clones, around 67% of them present only once. The sample in question was CD4+ T cells sorted from blood, obtained at week 0. These receptors originate from a human donor with alopecia areata.

The sample holds one count of this clone. The chain uses TRBV15 and TRBJ2-5; perhaps D is TRBD1 or TRBD2 (5 bases each). The germline V and J ends were trimmed by 0 bases and 4 bases, with 15 bases remaining between them. The CDR3 totals 16 residues. Germline V gene data show CDR1 as LNHNV and CDR2 as YYDKDF (reference sequence). In nucleotides, the CDR3 is TGTGCCACCAGCAGAGATCAGGGACGTGGGGGAGAGACCCAGTACTTC. It codes for CATSRDQGRGGETQYF.

The chain links TRBV30 to TRBJ1-1; D is perhaps TRBD1 (5 bases). V shed 7 bases and J shed 1 base, with 13 bases lying between them. There are 13 residues in the CDR3. The germline V gene has CDR1 GTSNPN and CDR2 SVGIG (reference sequence). The CDR3 DNA follows: TGTGCCTCGACCAGGGTCCGGAACACTGAAGCTTTCTTT. Amino acid sequence: CASTRVRNTEAFF.

This sequence joins TRBV30 and TRBJ1-5, with TRBD1 matching over 9 bases. The CDR3 is 13 residues long. Germline V lookup: CDR1 GTSNPN, CDR2 SVGIG (reference sequence). V gave up 5 bases and J gave up 3 bases; unmatched junction bases: 2. The CDR3 sequence is CAWGTGNNQPQHF. CDR3 sequence (DNA): TGTGCCTGGGGGACAGGGAACAATCAGCCCCAGCATTTT. Based on the CDR3 plus reference TRBV30 and TRBJ1-5, the full variable domain is SQTIHQWPATLVQPVGSPLSLECTVEGTSNPNLYWYRQAAGRGLQLLFYSVGIGQISSEVPQNLSASRPQDRQFILSSKKLLLSDSGFYLCAWGTGNNQPQHFGDGTRLSIL.

The chain employs TRBV5-4 and TRBJ2-3, with D perhaps assigned TRBD1 or TRBD2 (5 bases each). V gave up 0 bases and J gave up 5 bases, with 10 bases separating them. This CDR3 is 14 amino acids long. CDR1 and CDR2 (germline): SGHNT, YYREEE (reference sequence). CDR3 sequence (DNA): TGTGCCAGCAGCTTGGCGGGGCTGGGAGATACGCAGTATTTT. Translating it yields CASSLAGLGDTQYF.

V is TRBV4-1 and J is TRBJ1-1; D not resolved. The CDR3 is 11 residues long. In germline, CDR1 is MGHRA, CDR2 YSYEKL. V was pared by 2 bases and J by 7 bases, with 5 bases between. The CDR3 is CASSQRDEAFF. CDR3 DNA: TGCGCCAGCAGCCAACGGGATGAAGCTTTCTTT.

The chain recombines TRBV27 with TRBJ1-2; 8 nucleotides agree with TRBD1. In germline, CDR1 is MNHEY, CDR2 SMNVEV (reference sequence). With V trimmed by 4 bases and J by 3 bases, 10 bases remained unmatched. This CDR3 has 16 residues. The CDR3 loop reads CASSSGQANLHYGYTF. As DNA, the CDR3 is TGTGCCAGCAGTTCGGGACAGGCGAACCTCCACTATGGCTACACCTTC.

This chain's CDR3 is CASSSTAGQEDSPLHF. The CDR3 region has the DNA TGTGCCAGCAGCTCGACGGCGGGACAGGAGGATTCACCCCTCCACTTT. This rearrangement joins TRBV7-9 to TRBJ1-6, with 8 bases matching TRBD1. Germline V gives CDR1 SEHNR, CDR2 FQNEAQ (reference sequence). The trim removed 4 bases at V and 8 bases at J, leaving 10 bases unmatched. The CDR3 extends over 16 amino acids.

A few counts support this clone. The chain is built from TRBV29-1 and TRBJ2-2; 10 bases map to TRBD1. CDR1 is SQVTM, CDR2 ANQGSEA, per germline. This CDR3 has 13 amino acids. The V gene end was trimmed by 8 bases and the J gene end by 6 bases; junction bases not matched to a gene: 6. CDR3 DNA: TGCAGCACACGGGACAGGGGTCCCGGGGAGCTGTTTTTT. Translated, it gives CSTRDRGPGELFF.

The chain links TRBV20-1 to TRBJ1-1; D is uncertain. Trimming took off 6 bases at V and 6 bases at J, with 8 bases between the two ends. This CDR3 is 10 amino acids long. The germline V gene encodes CDR1 DFQATT and CDR2 SNEGSKA (reference sequence). The CDR3 reads CSARNAEAFF. The DNA of the CDR3 is TGCAGTGCCCGCAACGCTGAAGCTTTCTTT.

The chain links TRBV11-2 to TRBJ1-1; no definite D call. The CDR3 loop spans 14 amino acids. Germline-derived CDR1 and CDR2 are SGHAT and FQNNGV. Trimming left V 0 bases short and J 1 base short, with 6 bases between. In DNA, the CDR3 is TGTGCCAGCAGCTTAGAGGCCTCGAACACTGAAGCTTTCTTT. As protein: CASSLEASNTEAFF.

The J gene is TRBJ1-6, the V gene TRBV7-8; no firm D call. The CDR3 totals 12 residues. CDR1 and CDR2 from the germline V gene are SGHVS and FQNEAQ. With 8 bases removed from V and 9 bases from J, the gap between germline ends came to 11 bases. The CDR3 sequence: CASAPRSSPLHF. CDR3 in DNA: TGTGCCAGCGCGCCAAGGTCTTCACCCCTCCACTTT. Full variable domain (rest looked up from reference TRBV7-8 and TRBJ1-6): GAGVSQSPRYKVAKRGQDVALRCDPISGHVSLFWYQQALGQGPEFLTYFQNEAQLDKSGLPSDRFFAERPEGSVSTLKIQRTQQEDSAVYLCASAPRSSPLHFGNGTRLTVT.

V is TRBV5-1 and J is TRBJ2-5; D possibly corresponds to TRBD2 (6 bases). The CDR3 consists of 14 residues. V was trimmed by 4 bases and J by 1 base, leaving 11 bases between them. CDR1 SGHRS and CDR2 YFSETQ come from the germline V gene. The CDR3 is CASSGGTAQETQYF. The CDR3 DNA reads TGCGCCAGCAGCGGCGGGACGGCCCAAGAGACCCAGTACTTC.

The genes are TRBV4-3 and TRBJ2-7; D unresolved. The germline CDR1 and CDR2 sequences are LGHNA and YSLEER. This CDR3 region has 13 residues. The ends were cut back, 1 base at V and 4 bases at J, with 8 bases in the middle. As DNA, the CDR3 is TGCGCCAGCAGCCAAGTGGTGGGTTACGAGCAGTACTTC. Protein: CASSQVVGYEQYF.

The rearrangement joins TRBV30 to TRBJ2-5, with TRBD1 matching over 9 bases. CDR1 is GTSNPN, CDR2 SVGIG, per germline (reference sequence). The CDR3 extends over 15 amino acids. J gave up 5 bases and V 0 bases, and 7 bases lay outside the gene matches. The CDR3 sequence: CAWSVTGGARETQYF. CDR3 coding DNA: TGTGCCTGGAGTGTAACAGGGGGCGCGAGGGAGACCCAGTACTTC.

The CDR3 reads CSVRTRTGETQYF. CDR3 bases: TGCAGCGTCCGGACTAGAACGGGGGAGACCCAGTACTTC. The chain joins TRBV29-1 to TRBJ2-5; 7 bases map to TRBD2. After removal of 6 bases from V and 5 bases from J, the junction contained 9 bases not matched to a gene. The CDR3 runs to 13 residues. Germline V lookup: CDR1 SQVTM, CDR2 ANQGSEA.

The J gene is TRBJ1-6, the V gene TRBV6-6; D is perhaps TRBD1 (5 bases). The CDR3 has 14 amino acids. The germline gives CDR1 MNHNY, CDR2 SVGAGI (reference sequence). V lost 3 bases to trimming and J lost 8 bases, with 11 bases between them. CDR3 in amino acids: CASSYSGDYSPLHF. The CDR3 bases are TGTGCCAGCAGTTATTCGGGGGATTATTCACCCCTCCACTTT.

This clone occurred a few times. V and J are TRBV7-2 and TRBJ2-5, with 12 bases that match TRBD2. J lost 5 bases, V lost 4 bases, and 11 bases had no gene match. Looked up from germline, CDR1 is SGHTA and CDR2 is FQGNSA. CDR3 size: 17 residues. The CDR3 reads CASSSRTSGVPGETQYF. CDR3 nucleotides: TGTGCCAGCAGCTCAAGGACTAGCGGGGTCCCGGGGGAGACCCAGTACTTC.

CDR3: CASSPGTDPTPQHF. For the CDR3, the DNA is TGTGCCAGCAGTCCGGGGACAGACCCGACGCCCCAGCATTTT. The V gene is TRBV27, the J gene TRBJ1-5; TRBD1 matches at 7 bases. Germline values: CDR1 MNHEY, CDR2 SMNVEV (reference sequence). V trimming: 5 bases; J trimming: 9 bases; junction bases outside the gene matches: 10. The CDR3 is 14 residues long.

The chain joins TRBV9 to TRBJ1-6; TRBD1 aligns across 7 bases. Unmatched junction bases numbered 10, after V lost 4 bases and J lost 9 bases. Germline V lookup: CDR1 SGDLS, CDR2 YYNGEE. The CDR3 has 15 amino acids. As DNA, the CDR3 is TGTGCCAGCAGCATGAGGACAGGCTATGGTTCACCCCTCCACTTT. Translated, it gives CASSMRTGYGSPLHF.

This sequence joins TRBV30 and TRBJ1-6, with a weak D call TRBD1 (5 bases). CDR3 length equals 14 residues. V lost 0 bases and J 10 bases, leaving 13 bases between the germline ends. Germline-derived CDR1 and CDR2 are GTSNPN and SVGIG (reference sequence). CDR3 coding DNA: TGTGCCTGGAGTGTTTTCGGCAGGGACTCACCCCTCCACTTT. This sequence encodes CAWSVFGRDSPLHF. Complete variable domain (other parts from reference TRBV30 and TRBJ1-6): SQTIHQWPATLVQPVGSPLSLECTVEGTSNPNLYWYRQAAGRGLQLLFYSVGIGQISSEVPQNLSASRPQDRQFILSSKKLLLSDSGFYLCAWSVFGRDSPLHFGNGTRLTVT.

This clone has more than one count but fewer than ten. The CDR3 nucleotides are TGTGCCAGCAGTTTATCTGGACAAGACTACGAGCAGTACTTC. Translation gives CASSLSGQDYEQYF. The chain couples TRBV27 to TRBJ2-7; possible D gene TRBD1, 5 bases. CDR1 and CDR2 from the germline V gene are MNHEY and SMNVEV (reference sequence). V was trimmed by 0 bases and J by 3 bases, leaving 9 bases between them. This CDR3 has 14 amino acids.

The chain carries TRBV30 and TRBJ2-7; 8 bases fit TRBD2. CDR1 and CDR2 from the germline V gene are GTSNPN and SVGIG (reference sequence). The J segment lost 3 bases and the V segment lost 3 bases, leaving 4 bases of the junction unmatched. CDR3 length: 13 residues. The CDR3 region has the DNA TGTGCCTGGAGAATGGCGGGAGGCTACGAGCAGTACTTC. Protein sequence: CAWRMAGGYEQYF.

This clone showed up just a few times. Other DNA sequences in this sample translate to the same CDR3. The rearrangement links TRBV29-1 to TRBJ2-6; D gene uncertain. Germline loops: CDR1 SQVTM, CDR2 ANQGSEA. Trimming removed 4 bases from V and 0 bases from J, with 4 bases in between. The CDR3 contains 13 residues. Here the CDR3 reads CSVVTSGANVLTF. CDR3 in DNA: TGCAGCGTTGTAACCTCTGGGGCCAACGTCCTGACTTTC.

Regarding this clone: In the same sample, other DNA sequences code for this CDR3. Here the CDR3 reads CASSPPGGETQYF. The CDR3 nucleotides read TGTGCCAGCAGCCCGCCTGGCGGAGAGACCCAGTACTTC. V is TRBV11-2 and J is TRBJ2-5; no firm D call. Germline CDR1 SGHAT, CDR2 FQNNGV. V lost 5 bases and J 4 bases, leaving 11 bases between the germline ends. The CDR3 extends over 13 amino acids.

Comments on this clone: The sample carries other DNA sequences with the same CDR3. This sequence joins TRBV30 and TRBJ1-1, with D hard to call. Germline V CDR1 and CDR2: GTSNPN, SVGIG (reference sequence). V was trimmed by 0 bases and J by 1 base, leaving 6 bases between them. The CDR3 is 13 residues long. For the CDR3, the DNA is TGTGCCTGGAGTGTACGGGAGAACACTGAAGCTTTCTTT. It codes for CAWSVRENTEAFF.

This rearrangement joins TRBV4-3 to TRBJ2-1, with TRBD2 matching over 10 bases. This CDR3 spans 16 amino acids. Per the germline V gene, CDR1 is LGHNA and CDR2 is YSLEER. Losses at the gene ends were 3 bases for V and 3 bases for J; bases not matched to a gene: 5. CDR3 coding DNA: TGCGCCAGCAGCCATTACGGACTAGCGGACTACAATGAGCAGTTCTTC. Translated, it gives CASSHYGLADYNEQFF.

The rearrangement links TRBV30 to TRBJ1-1, with D unresolved. Germline V gives CDR1 GTSNPN, CDR2 SVGIG (reference sequence). The V end lost 0 bases, the J end lost 1 base, and 15 bases lay between the germline ends. The CDR3 loop spans 16 amino acids. The CDR3: CAWSVPNYGGNTEAFF. The CDR3 DNA reads TGTGCCTGGAGTGTACCCAATTATGGAGGGAACACTGAAGCTTTCTTT.

The rearrangement uses TRBV4-1 and TRBJ2-3; the match to TRBD2 covers 9 bases. There are 17 residues in the CDR3. V shed 0 bases, J shed 6 bases, and the junction held 10 bases outside the gene matches. From germline, CDR1 is MGHRA and CDR2 YSYEKL. DNA of the CDR3: TGCGCCAGCAGCCAAGATGGGGCTAGCGGGGCAACTGATACGCAGTATTTT. It encodes CASSQDGASGATDTQYF.

The genes are TRBV15 and TRBJ2-5; 7 positions agree with TRBD2. Losses at the gene ends were 5 bases for V and 5 bases for J; bases not matched to a gene: 8. The CDR3 loop spans 14 amino acids. The germline gives CDR1 LNHNV, CDR2 YYDKDF (reference sequence). In DNA, the CDR3 is TGTGCCACCAGCGGTGGGGGAGGGCTGGAGACCCAGTACTTC. Translation: CATSGGGGLETQYF.

The V gene is TRBV9, the J gene TRBJ2-3, with TRBD2 as a possible D gene (6 bases). Germline values: CDR1 SGDLS, CDR2 YYNGEE. V was trimmed by 3 bases and J by 2 bases, leaving 16 bases between them. The CDR3 runs 16 residues. CDR3 coding DNA: TGTGCCAGCAGCGCGACTAGTTCTATCCTCACAGATACGCAGTATTTT. Translating it yields CASSATSSILTDTQYF.

This rearrangement joins TRBV11-2 to TRBJ2-5, with unresolved D. Deletions cut 5 bases from V and 5 bases from J, with 6 bases between. The CDR3 is 11 residues long. CDR1 SGHAT and CDR2 FQNNGV come from the germline V gene. CDR3 loop: CASSPAETQYF. The CDR3 DNA sequence: TGTGCCAGCAGCCCGGCGGAGACCCAGTACTTC.

This clone was counted between two and nine times. J is TRBJ2-1 and V is TRBV5-4, with TRBD1 matching over 7 bases. Germline V lookup: CDR1 SGHNT, CDR2 YYREEE (reference sequence). CDR3 length equals 13 residues. With 4 bases clipped from V and 5 bases from J, the junction kept 3 bases outside the gene matches. The CDR3 coding sequence is TGTGCCAGCAGCCCCGACAGGGACAATGAGCAGTTCTTC. Translating gives CASSPDRDNEQFF.